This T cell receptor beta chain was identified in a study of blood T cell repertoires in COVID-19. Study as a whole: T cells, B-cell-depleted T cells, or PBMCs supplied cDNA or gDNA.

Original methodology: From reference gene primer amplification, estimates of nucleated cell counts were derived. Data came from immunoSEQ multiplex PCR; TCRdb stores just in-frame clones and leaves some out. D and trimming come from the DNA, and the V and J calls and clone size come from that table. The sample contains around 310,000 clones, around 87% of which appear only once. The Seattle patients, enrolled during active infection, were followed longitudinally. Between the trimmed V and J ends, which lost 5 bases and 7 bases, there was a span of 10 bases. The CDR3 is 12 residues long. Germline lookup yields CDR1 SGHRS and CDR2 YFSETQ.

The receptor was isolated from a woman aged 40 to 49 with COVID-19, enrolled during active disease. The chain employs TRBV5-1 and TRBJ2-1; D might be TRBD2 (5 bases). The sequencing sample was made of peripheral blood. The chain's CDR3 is CASRVGSNEQFF. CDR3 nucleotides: TGCGCCAGCAGGGTAGGGAGTAATGAGCAGTTCTTC. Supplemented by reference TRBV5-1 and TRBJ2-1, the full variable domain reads KAGVTQTPRYLIKTRGQQVTLSCSPISGHRSVSWYQQTPGQGLQFLFEYFSETQRNKGNFPGRFSGRQFSNSRSEMNVSTLELGDSALYLCASRVGSNEQFFGPGTRLTVL.